Shown below are 25 T cell receptor beta chains from a single sample sequenced in a study of blood T cell repertoires in COVID-19. Libraries were prepared by immunoSEQ multiplex PCR; TCRdb keeps only in-frame clonotypes and omits some of them. The sample shows 150,000 to 200,000 clones, under 90% of them seen only once. The sequenced sample consisted of PBMCs or T cells enriched from blood (not recorded which). The receptors shown here come from an older woman who had recovered from COVID-19.

The table lists this clone with a few counts. The chain uses TRBV7-3 and TRBJ2-1; D might be TRBD2 (5 bases). The ends were cut back, 5 bases at V and 8 bases at J, with 22 bases in the middle. The CDR3 is 16 residues long. The germline V gene has CDR1 SGHTA and CDR2 FQGTGA. Here the CDR3 DNA reads TGTGCCAGCAGCCCCGGTACCGGGTCCCTCGGGGATGAGCAGTTCTTC. Protein: CASSPGTGSLGDEQFF.

The gene calls are TRBV24-1 and TRBJ2-2; TRBD1 might be the D (6 bases). With 4 bases removed from V and 0 bases from J, the gap between germline ends came to 11 bases. CDR1 KGHDR and CDR2 SFDVKD come from the germline V gene. This CDR3 is 16 amino acids long. CDR3 residues: CATSEVGHPNTGELFF. The CDR3 DNA follows: TGTGCCACCAGTGAGGTGGGACACCCGAACACCGGGGAGCTGTTTTTT.

The gene calls are TRBV6-5 and TRBJ1-5, with a weak D call TRBD1 (5 bases). V lost 2 bases and J lost 3, with 8 bases in between. CDR3 length: 14 amino acids. Germline V lookup: CDR1 MNHEY, CDR2 SVGAGI. The CDR3 here is CASSYAGLNQPQHF. The CDR3 DNA reads TGTGCCAGCAGTTACGCAGGGCTCAATCAGCCCCAGCATTTT.

The V and J genes are TRBV24-1 and TRBJ2-2; TRBD2 agrees at 7 bases. This CDR3 is 16 amino acids long. The V segment lost 4 bases and the J segment 3 bases; nucleotides outside the gene matches: 7. Per the germline V gene, CDR1 is KGHDR and CDR2 is SFDVKD. The CDR3 nucleotides are TGTGCCACCAGTGACCCCGGGGGGTGGGACACCGGGGAGCTGTTTTTT. Protein: CATSDPGGWDTGELFF.

The CDR3 region is CASSQDPSPNTGELFF. In nucleotides, the CDR3 is TGTGCCAGCAGCCAAGATCCTAGCCCGAACACCGGGGAGCTGTTTTTT. This chain links TRBV4-2 with TRBJ2-2, with D tentatively TRBD2 (5 bases). Trimming removed 0 bases from V and 0 bases from J, with 8 bases in between. Germline V gene lookup returns CDR1 LGHNA and CDR2 YNFKEQ. CDR3 size: 16 residues.

This rearrangement joins TRBV11-3 to TRBJ2-2; 9 bases map to TRBD1. The V gene end was trimmed by 5 bases and the J gene end by 2 bases; junction bases not matched to a gene: 3. The CDR3 is made up of 15 amino acids. Per germline, CDR1 SGHNT and CDR2 YENEEA. DNA of the CDR3: TGTGCCAGCAGCGGGGACAGGGCTAACACCGGGGAGCTGTTTTTT. The encoded protein is CASSGDRANTGELFF.

The chain couples TRBV11-2 to TRBJ2-5; 10 bases fit TRBD2. The germline gives CDR1 SGHAT, CDR2 FQNNGV. The CDR3 totals 16 residues. The junction had 6 bases not matched to a gene; V was cut back by 0 bases and J by 5 bases. This chain's CDR3 is CASSLDPAGGRETQYF. The CDR3 DNA is TGTGCCAGCAGCTTAGATCCAGCGGGGGGGCGTGAGACCCAGTACTTC. Supplemented by reference TRBV11-2 and TRBJ2-5, the full variable domain reads EAGVAQSPRYKIIEKRQSVAFWCNPISGHATLYWYQQILGQGPKLLIQFQNNGVVDDSQLPKDRFSAERLKGVDSTLKIQPAKLEDSAVYLCASSLDPAGGRETQYFGPGTRLLVL.

In this sample, this clone turned up a few times. The chain employs TRBV19 and TRBJ1-5; 9 bases align to TRBD1. V lost 6 bases, J lost 1 base, and 10 bases stayed unmatched. CDR1 is LNHDA, CDR2 SQIVND, per germline (reference sequence). The CDR3 loop spans 17 amino acids. CDR3: CASSSRRGTGSNQPQHF. Written as DNA, the CDR3 is TGTGCCAGTAGCTCCCGCCGGGGGACAGGGAGCAATCAGCCCCAGCATTTT.

The V call is TRBV5-1, the J call TRBJ2-5, with D hard to call. Germline CDR1 reads SGHRS; CDR2 reads YFSETQ. The CDR3 loop spans 13 amino acids. V was trimmed by 0 bases and J by 2 bases, leaving 5 bases between them. This chain's CDR3 is CASSLGQQETQYF. The DNA of the CDR3 is TGCGCCAGCAGCTTGGGTCAGCAAGAGACCCAGTACTTC.

This clone was seen a few times. The genes are TRBV14 and TRBJ2-1; TRBD2 agrees at 10 bases. The CDR3 extends over 17 amino acids. The germline V gene encodes CDR1 SGHDN and CDR2 FVKESK. V trimming: 4 bases; J trimming: 1 base; junction bases outside the gene matches: 7. CDR3 in DNA: TGTGCCAGCAGCCTAGAGCGGGGGGGCCTGTCCTACAATGAGCAGTTCTTC. It codes for CASSLERGGLSYNEQFF.

The chain couples TRBV24-1 to TRBJ2-1; TRBD1 agrees at 7 bases. Germline CDR1 KGHDR, CDR2 SFDVKD. The V segment lost 4 bases and the J segment 1 base; nucleotides outside the gene matches: 9. The CDR3 length is 17 residues. The CDR3 protein is CATSEPNRQGSYNEQFF. CDR3 bases: TGTGCCACCAGTGAGCCCAATCGACAGGGTTCCTACAATGAGCAGTTCTTC.

V usage is TRBV4-1 and J usage is TRBJ2-1; 7 nucleotides align to TRBD2. The junction had 5 bases not matched to a gene; V was cut back by 8 bases and J by 4 bases. Germline CDR1 reads MGHRA; CDR2 reads YSYEKL. The length of the CDR3 is 13 residues. CDR3 DNA: TGCGCCAGCGGAACTAGCGCTTACAATGAGCAGTTCTTC. Translated, it gives CASGTSAYNEQFF.

About this clone itself: A junction end diverges from the germline sequence, so it may reflect a read error. The rearrangement uses TRBV3-1 (or the pseudogene TRBV3-2) and TRBJ1-1, with unresolved D. Germline CDR1 reads LGHDT; CDR2 reads YNNKEL (reference sequence). This CDR3 spans 12 amino acids. CDR3 bases: TGTGCCAGCAGCCAAGACCGATATGACACCCACTTT. Its translation is CASSQDRYDTHF.

V gene TRBV11-2 combines with J gene TRBJ2-1; tentatively, D is TRBD2 (6 bases). CDR1 is SGHAT, CDR2 FQNNGV, per germline. V lost 2 bases and J lost 1, with 15 bases in between. CDR3 size: 17 residues. CDR3 in DNA: TGTGCCAGCAGCTTACGGTTTAGCGGAAAGTCCTACAATGAGCAGTTCTTC. Translating it yields CASSLRFSGKSYNEQFF.

The V and J genes are TRBV14 and TRBJ2-6, with D perhaps TRBD1 (5 bases). Trimming pared 4 bases from V and 0 bases from J, leaving 13 bases between. The CDR3 extends over 17 amino acids. Germline V CDR1 and CDR2: SGHDN, FVKESK. The CDR3 DNA follows: TGTGCCAGCAGCCCCTACTACAGGAGCTCTGGGGCCAACGTCCTGACTTTC. Translated: CASSPYYRSSGANVLTF.

The genes are TRBV7-9 and TRBJ2-3, with TRBD2 identical over 7 bases. In germline, CDR1 is SEHNR, CDR2 FQNEAQ (reference sequence). Trimming at V came to 5 bases and at J to 5 bases, leaving 7 bases not matched to a gene. The length of the CDR3 is 14 residues. CDR3 coding DNA: TGTGCCAGCAGCCTAATAGCGGGTCTAGATACGCAGTATTTT. Its protein product is CASSLIAGLDTQYF. The variable domain in full, completed from reference TRBV7-9 and TRBJ2-3, reads DTGVSQNPRHKITKRGQNVTFRCDPISEHNRLYWYRQTLGQGPEFLTYFQNEAQLEKSRLLSDRFSAERPKGSFSTLEIQRTEQGDSAMYLCASSLIAGLDTQYFGPGTRLTVL.

In the case of this clone: At one of its ends the junction is not consistent with the germline gene, which may arise from a read error. V usage is TRBV2 and J usage is TRBJ2-1; 11 bases line up with TRBD2. Germline CDR1 SNHLY, CDR2 FYNNEI. The CDR3 is 11 amino acids. DNA for the CDR3: TGTGCCAGCAGTTTTAGCGGGGGGGCGATCTTC. The encoded protein is CASSFSGGAIF. Combining the CDR3 with reference TRBV2 and TRBJ2-1 gives the whole variable domain EPEVTQTPSHQVTQMGQEVILRCVPISNHLYFYWYRQILGQKVEFLVSFYNNEISEKSEIFDDQFSVERPDGSNFTLKIRSTKLEDSAMYFCASSFSGGAIFGPGTRLTVL.

The V call is TRBV7-9, the J call TRBJ1-2, with TRBD1 matching 8 bases. This CDR3 has 14 residues. V trimming: 2 bases; J trimming: 6 bases; junction bases outside the gene matches: 5. The germline gives CDR1 SEHNR, CDR2 FQNEAQ (reference sequence). For the CDR3, the DNA is TGTGCCAGCAGCTTACACAGGGGGTATGATGGCTACACCTTC. Its protein is CASSLHRGYDGYTF.

Note on this clone: This CDR3 is also generated by other DNA sequences in the sample. The gene calls are TRBV29-1 and TRBJ2-7; 8 bases fit TRBD2. V shed 2 bases, J shed 2 bases, and the junction held 2 bases outside the gene matches. The CDR3 is made up of 13 amino acids. Germline CDR1 reads SQVTM; CDR2 reads ANQGSEA. The CDR3 bases are TGCAGCGTTGAATCGGGGGGGACCTACGAGCAGTACTTC. Protein: CSVESGGTYEQYF.

This clone was observed at least ten times. The chain is built from TRBV6-5 and TRBJ2-7, with D tentatively TRBD2 (5 bases). V lost 6 bases to trimming and J lost 0 bases, with 15 bases between them. Looked up from germline, CDR1 is MNHEY and CDR2 is SVGAGI. This CDR3 spans 15 amino acids. CDR3 DNA sequence: TGTGCCAGCAGCGACGGGATCATGAGCTCCTACGAGCAGTACTTC. It is translated as CASSDGIMSSYEQYF.

This rearrangement joins TRBV7-8 to TRBJ2-3; 7 nucleotides line up with TRBD1. The V segment lost 5 bases and the J segment 7 bases; nucleotides outside the gene matches: 6. Germline CDR1 is SGHVS and CDR2 is FQNEAQ. CDR3 length: 13 residues. Here the CDR3 DNA reads TGTGCCAGCAGCCGAGAGGGACAGTATACGCAGTATTTT. As protein: CASSREGQYTQYF.

J is TRBJ2-1 and V is TRBV11-2; D is possibly TRBD2 (6 bases). The CDR3 is 16 residues long. CDR1 SGHAT and CDR2 FQNNGV come from the germline V gene. V was cut by 0 bases and J by 7 bases, with 16 bases left in between. CDR3 loop: CASSLEAPSRGNEQFF. Here the CDR3 DNA reads TGTGCCAGCAGCTTAGAGGCCCCTAGTCGGGGGAATGAGCAGTTCTTC.

This clone was counted many times. The chain joins TRBV5-1 to TRBJ1-1, with D perhaps matching TRBD1 (5 bases). The V gene's germline CDR1 is SGHRS and CDR2 YFSETQ. V gave up 3 bases and J gave up 1 base, with 7 bases separating them. This CDR3 has 13 residues. The CDR3, as DNA: TGCGCCAGCAGCTCTACAGGGAACACTGAAGCTTTCTTT. Translation: CASSSTGNTEAFF.

The rearrangement joins TRBV5-5 to TRBJ2-7; tentative D call: TRBD2 (5 bases). V shed 1 base and J shed 4 bases, with 15 bases lying between them. The CDR3 extends over 15 amino acids. CDR1 and CDR2 (germline): SGHKS, YYEKEE (reference sequence). The CDR3 region is CASSLFTVSGYEQYF. CDR3 sequence (DNA): TGTGCCAGCAGCTTGTTCACCGTTTCGGGGTACGAGCAGTACTTC.

This chain connects TRBV10-3 to TRBJ1-2; 7 positions agree with TRBD1. J was trimmed by 3 bases and V by 7 bases; bases with no gene match: 2. The CDR3 covers 12 residues. Looked up from germline, CDR1 is ENHRY and CDR2 is SYGVKD. DNA of the CDR3: TGTGCCATCACCGGGACAGACTATGGCTACACCTTC. Translation gives CAITGTDYGYTF.